This T cell receptor beta chain appears in the sequencing data of a study of long-term antiretroviral therapy in people with HIV. As for the study in general: The 2015 immediate-ART recommendation was preceded by the earliest samples by about a decade. Study-wide points: Before ART, certain clones expanded, and these dominated the repertoire at all time points. An increase in diversity followed ART, yet levels stayed below transplant donor controls.

Among participants with HIV, every one received treatment in the United States. This clone has just one count. Its antigen is not known. Germline assignment: CDR1 SEHNR and CDR2 FQNEAQ (reference sequence). V was cut by 2 bases and J by 4 bases, with 9 bases left in between. The CDR3 sequence is 14 residues long. Survey-level resolution applied to immunoSEQ assay v3.0. Here immunoSEQ multiplex PCR was the method, and the copy in TCRdb shows in-frame clones only, minus some. The repertoire holds tens of thousands of clones, with about nine tenths as singletons. The chain is built from TRBV7-9 and TRBJ1-3; D gene ambiguous. This receptor was identified in a woman aged 45 to 65 with HIV. The specimen comprised unsorted PBMCs, sampled 0.1 years before starting antiretroviral therapy. CDR3 bases: TGTGCCAGCAGCTTACCAGGCTCAGGAAACACCATATATTTT. Translating it yields CASSLPGSGNTIYF.